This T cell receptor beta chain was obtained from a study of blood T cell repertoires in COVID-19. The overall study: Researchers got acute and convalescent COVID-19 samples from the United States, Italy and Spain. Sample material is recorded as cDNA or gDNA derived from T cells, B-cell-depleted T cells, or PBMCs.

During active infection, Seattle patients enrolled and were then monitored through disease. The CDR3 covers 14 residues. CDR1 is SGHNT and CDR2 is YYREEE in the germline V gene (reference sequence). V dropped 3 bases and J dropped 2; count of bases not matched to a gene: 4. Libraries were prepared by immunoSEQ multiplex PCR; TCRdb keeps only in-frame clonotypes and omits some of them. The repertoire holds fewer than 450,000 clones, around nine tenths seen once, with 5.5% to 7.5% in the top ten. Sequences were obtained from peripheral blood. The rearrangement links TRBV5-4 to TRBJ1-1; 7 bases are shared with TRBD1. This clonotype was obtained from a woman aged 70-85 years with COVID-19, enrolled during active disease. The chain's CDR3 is CASSYRDSNTEAFF. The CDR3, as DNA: TGTGCCAGCAGCTACCGGGACAGTAACACTGAAGCTTTCTTT.